The clone carrying this T cell receptor (beta chain) was detected only a few times. Clinical symptoms, serum thyroxine, TRAb, thyroid ultrasound and orbital computed tomography informed diagnoses. Using 9.5 to 10 ml of fresh peripheral blood, PBMCs were prepared. RNA transcripts yielded amplified TCR beta CDR3 regions. The TCR CDR3 first-round RT-PCR relied on the HTBI primer set. TCRdb redid the calling of the multiplex PCR reads with MiXCR, one entry per CDR3 protein. The sample consists of about 400,000 distinct CDR3 sequences, roughly an eighth of them appearing once. The data stem from a study of T cells in Graves' hyperthyroidism and ophthalmopathy. Overall study context: Pretreatment peripheral blood was obtained at initial diagnosis.

Germline V gene lookup returns CDR1 DFQATT and CDR2 SNEGSKA (reference sequence). Deletions cut 0 bases from V and 3 bases from J, with 13 bases between. This CDR3 contains 15 residues. Sequenced sample: blood. The chain combines TRBV20-1 with TRBJ2-3, with unresolved D. The TCR sequence derives from a man in his fifties with Graves' ophthalmopathy. CDR3 sequence reads: CSARETGRTTDTQYF. Written as DNA, the CDR3 is TGCAGTGCTAGAGAGACTGGCCGCACTACAGATACGCAGTATTTT.